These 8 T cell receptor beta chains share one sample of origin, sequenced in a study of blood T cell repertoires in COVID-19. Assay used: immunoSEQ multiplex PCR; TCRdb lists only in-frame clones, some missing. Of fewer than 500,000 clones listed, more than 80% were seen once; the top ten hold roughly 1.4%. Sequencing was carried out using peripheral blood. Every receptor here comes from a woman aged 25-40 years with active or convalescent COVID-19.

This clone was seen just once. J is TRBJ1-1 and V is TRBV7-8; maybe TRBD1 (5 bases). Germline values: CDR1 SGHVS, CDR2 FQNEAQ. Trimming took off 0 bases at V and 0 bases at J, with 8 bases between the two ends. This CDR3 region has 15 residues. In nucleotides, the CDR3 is TGTGCCAGCAGCTTAGCCGGACATGTGAACACTGAAGCTTTCTTT. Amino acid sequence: CASSLAGHVNTEAFF.

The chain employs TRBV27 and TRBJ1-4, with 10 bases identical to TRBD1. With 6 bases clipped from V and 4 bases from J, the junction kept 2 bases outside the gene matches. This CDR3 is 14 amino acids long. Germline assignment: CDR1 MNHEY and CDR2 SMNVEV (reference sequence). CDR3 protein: CASRGTGVNEKLFF. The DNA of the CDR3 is TGTGCCAGCAGAGGGACAGGGGTTAATGAAAAACTGTTTTTT.

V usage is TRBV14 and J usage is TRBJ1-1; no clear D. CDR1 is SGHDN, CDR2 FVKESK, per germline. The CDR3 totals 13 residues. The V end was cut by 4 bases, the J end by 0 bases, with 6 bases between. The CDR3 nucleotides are TGTGCCAGCAGCCTGAGCATGAACACTGAAGCTTTCTTT. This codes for CASSLSMNTEAFF.

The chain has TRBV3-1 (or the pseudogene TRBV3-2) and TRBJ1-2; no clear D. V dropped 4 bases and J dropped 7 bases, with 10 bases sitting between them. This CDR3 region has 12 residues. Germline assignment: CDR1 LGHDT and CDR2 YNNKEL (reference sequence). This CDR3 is CASSRPTAGYTF. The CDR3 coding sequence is TGTGCCAGCAGCCGACCCACAGCTGGCTACACCTTC.

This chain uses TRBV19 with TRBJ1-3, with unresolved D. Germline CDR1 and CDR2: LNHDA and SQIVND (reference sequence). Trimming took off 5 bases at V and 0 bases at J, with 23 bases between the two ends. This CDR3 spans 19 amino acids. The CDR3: CASSPYQVAGLASGNTIYF. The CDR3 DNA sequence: TGTGCCAGTAGTCCGTATCAGGTCGCGGGCCTCGCCTCTGGAAACACCATATATTTT.

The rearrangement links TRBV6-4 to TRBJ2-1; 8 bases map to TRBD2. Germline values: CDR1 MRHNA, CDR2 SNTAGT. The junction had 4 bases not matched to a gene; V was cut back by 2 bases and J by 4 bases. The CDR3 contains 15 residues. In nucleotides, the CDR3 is TGTGCCAGCAGTGACCGAGCGGGGGAGTACAATGAGCAGTTCTTC. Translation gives CASSDRAGEYNEQFF.

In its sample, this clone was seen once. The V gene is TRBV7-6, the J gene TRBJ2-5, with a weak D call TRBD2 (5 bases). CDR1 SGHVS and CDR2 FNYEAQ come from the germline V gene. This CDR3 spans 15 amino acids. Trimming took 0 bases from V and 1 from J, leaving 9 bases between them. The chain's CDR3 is CASSLAGTSQETQYF. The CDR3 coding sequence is TGTGCCAGCAGCTTAGCGGGCACTAGCCAAGAGACCCAGTACTTC.

The CDR3 DNA sequence: TGCGCCAGCAGCCAATCGCAGCGGGAAAAACTGTTTTTT. Residues: CASSQSQREKLFF. The V and J genes are TRBV4-1 and TRBJ1-4, with unresolved D. Germline V lookup: CDR1 MGHRA, CDR2 YSYEKL. The V end lost 2 bases, the J end lost 8 bases, and 9 bases lay between the germline ends. The CDR3 contains 13 residues.